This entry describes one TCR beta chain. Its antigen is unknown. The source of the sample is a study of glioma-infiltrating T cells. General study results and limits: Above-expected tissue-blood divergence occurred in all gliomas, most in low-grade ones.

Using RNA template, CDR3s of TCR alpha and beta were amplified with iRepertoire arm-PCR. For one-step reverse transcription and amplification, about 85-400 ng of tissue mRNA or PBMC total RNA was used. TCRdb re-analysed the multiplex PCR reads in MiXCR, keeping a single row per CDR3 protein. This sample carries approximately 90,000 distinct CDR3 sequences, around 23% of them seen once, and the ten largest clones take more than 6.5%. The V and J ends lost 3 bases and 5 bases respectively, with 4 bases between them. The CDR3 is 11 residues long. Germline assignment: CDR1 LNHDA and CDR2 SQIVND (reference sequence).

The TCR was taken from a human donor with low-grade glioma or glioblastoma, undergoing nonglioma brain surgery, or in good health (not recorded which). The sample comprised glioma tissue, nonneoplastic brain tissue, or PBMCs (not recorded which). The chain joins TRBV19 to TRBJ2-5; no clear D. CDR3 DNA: TGTGCCAGTAGTATGGGGGAGACCCAGTACTTC. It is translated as CASSMGETQYF.